The 8 T cell receptor beta chains below all came from one sample that was sequenced in a study of tumor-infiltrating lymphocytes in oesophageal squamous cell carcinoma (dated by TCRdb to about 2016). Libraries came from PCR. The run used an Illumina HiSeq 2000. TCRdb applied fastp at Q25 and MiXCR to the public reads, then kept only in-frame beta chains. CDR3 protein duplicates are merged, each entry listing the most common genes and DNA. This sample comprises under 20,000 distinct CDR3 sequences, 40% of them detected only once. Of the sample, 6% to 7% falls within the top ten clones. The sample consisted of blood. These receptors came from a male donor with esophageal squamous cell carcinoma.

This clonotype was detected only a few times. This sequence joins TRBV3-1 and TRBJ1-2, with TRBD1 matching over 8 bases. Per the germline V gene, CDR1 is LGHDT and CDR2 is YNNKEL (reference sequence). J gave up 4 bases and V 4 bases, and 2 bases lay outside the gene matches. The CDR3 loop spans 13 amino acids. The CDR3, as DNA: TGTGCCAGCAGCCCGGACAGGGTCTATGGCTACACCTTC. Amino acid sequence: CASSPDRVYGYTF.

The rearrangement links TRBV3-1 to TRBJ1-5, with D perhaps TRBD1 (6 bases). V was trimmed by 1 base and J by 5 bases, leaving 18 bases between them. This CDR3 has 17 amino acids. Germline assignment: CDR1 LGHDT and CDR2 YNNKEL (reference sequence). CDR3 sequence: CASSQGPPGHGHQPQHF. The DNA of the CDR3 is TGTGCCAGCAGCCAAGGGCCCCCGGGACACGGTCATCAGCCCCAGCATTTT.

This clonotype was recorded at least ten times. The CDR3 reads CASSLDGASGSISEQFF. The DNA of the CDR3 is TGTGCCAGCAGCTTAGACGGTGCTAGCGGGAGTATAAGTGAGCAGTTCTTC. This chain links TRBV7-2 with TRBJ2-1, with 10 bases that match TRBD2. V lost 1 base and J lost 9; bases outside the gene matches: 12. This CDR3 is built from 17 residues. CDR1 SGHTA and CDR2 FQGNSA come from the germline V gene.

This chain uses TRBV5-4 with TRBJ1-2; TRBD1 is a possible D gene (5 bases). CDR3 length: 13 residues. Germline CDR1 reads SGHNT; CDR2 reads YYREEE (reference sequence). V lost 4 bases, J lost 7 bases, and 14 bases lay in between. CDR3 nucleotide sequence: TGTGCCAGCAGCCGCCAGGAAGGGGCTGGCTACACCTTC. Residues: CASSRQEGAGYTF.

Sample share makes this clonotype medium-sized. This chain links TRBV7-2 with TRBJ1-4; maybe TRBD1 (5 bases). CDR1 and CDR2 from the germline V gene are SGHTA and FQGNSA. This CDR3 is 14 amino acids long. Deletions cut 3 bases from V and 5 bases from J, with 10 bases between. The CDR3 sequence is CASSLWGPNEKLFF. CDR3 in DNA: TGTGCCAGCAGCTTGTGGGGCCCCAATGAAAAACTGTTTTTT.

The chain joins TRBV7-4 to TRBJ2-1; 8 bases match TRBD1. The DNA matches TRBJ2-7 better at its end, which makes the J call doubtful. The CDR3 has 13 amino acids. The germline CDR1 and CDR2 sequences are SGHVT and SQSDAQ. In DNA, the CDR3 is TGTGCCAGCAGACGACAGGGGTACAATGAGCAGTACTTC. Its protein product is CASRRQGYNEQYF.

This clonotype counts as medium-sized (0.01 to 0.1%). V and J are TRBV7-4 and TRBJ2-3; D ambiguous. Trimming pared 5 bases from V and 5 bases from J, leaving 8 bases between. Per germline, CDR1 SGHVT and CDR2 SQSDAQ. The CDR3 is 12 amino acids. Here the CDR3 DNA reads TGTGCCAGCAGCCTACTCCGAGATACGCAGTATTTT. Translating it yields CASSLLRDTQYF.

This clonotype occurred many times. As DNA, the CDR3 is TGTGCCAGCAGCCGGGGGGATTCCTACGAGCAGTACTTC. Residues: CASSRGDSYEQYF. This chain links TRBV7-3 with TRBJ2-7; 7 nucleotides agree with TRBD2. The CDR3 length is 13 residues. Germline lookup yields CDR1 SGHTA and CDR2 FQGTGA. The trim removed 5 bases at V and 1 base at J, leaving 2 bases unmatched.